This T cell receptor (beta chain) was sequenced for a study of blood T cell repertoires in COVID-19. The repertoire was sequenced with immunoSEQ multiplex PCR; TCRdb's copy has only in-frame clones and lacks some. The sample consists of roughly 110,000 clones, roughly four fifths of them appearing once. Germline CDR1 is ENHRY and CDR2 is SYGVKD. CDR3 length: 13 amino acids. Unmatched junction bases numbered 5, after V lost 10 bases and J lost 0 bases. This receptor was obtained from a man older than 75 with COVID-19, enrolled during active disease. Sequences were obtained from peripheral blood. The chain is built from TRBV10-3 and TRBJ1-1, with 7 positions matching TRBD1. Written as DNA, the CDR3 is TGTGCCAGAAGGACAGGCTTGAACACTGAAGCTTTCTTT. Its translation is CARRTGLNTEAFF.